This T cell receptor beta chain was retrieved from a study of CD8 T cells in ankylosing spondylitis. General observations from the study: Blood of patients with ankylosing spondylitis appeared to be characterized by a TCR beta motif of seven or eight highly homologous variants. Reportedly, significant enrichment of disease-linked clones occurred in matched ankylosing spondylitis synovial fluid. Within peripheral blood, clones linked to disease were CD8+ and relatively rare. Prior literature has documented some motif variants in synovial fluid and blood from reactive arthritis.

This clonotype was seen at least ten times. Its specificity is unknown. Quantitative 5'-RACE with molecular barcodes was used to make the TCR beta libraries. Each CDR3 protein is one row after TCRdb ran MiXCR on the 5' RACE reads. The table shows 450,000 to 550,000 distinct CDR3 sequences, with approximately 5.3% occurring only once. This TCR derives from a male donor with ankylosing spondylitis. The sequencing sample was made of blood, either unsorted or a sorted T cell fraction (not recorded which).

The CDR3 reads CASSRRLAIVNEQFF. The CDR3 bases are TGTGCCAGCAGCCGCCGACTAGCGATAGTAAATGAGCAGTTCTTC. The rearrangement uses TRBV28 and TRBJ2-1; TRBD2 matches at 8 bases. V shed 6 bases, J shed 7 bases, and the junction held 11 bases outside the gene matches. There are 15 residues in the CDR3. The germline V gene has CDR1 MDHEN and CDR2 SYDVKM.